The present entry profiles one T cell receptor beta chain with its context. The antigen is undetermined. The CDR3 is 17 residues long. Looked up from germline, CDR1 is SGHTA and CDR2 is FQGNSA. The V segment lost 5 bases and the J segment 6 bases; nucleotides outside the gene matches: 12. This record belongs to a study of long-term antiretroviral therapy in people with HIV. Study findings and constraints: Absence of data on ART adherence, viral resistance or therapy changes was noted. The study found narrower CDR3 length ranges in HIV repertoires than in controls.

The samples comprised about 1-10 million cryopreserved PBMC ahead of DNA extraction. Samples were assayed with immunoSEQ v3.0 at survey level. The method was immunoSEQ multiplex PCR; TCRdb's version includes in-frame clones alone and lacks a portion of them. The sample lists around 15,000 clones; approximately 90% were seen once. The chain uses TRBV7-2 and TRBJ2-3; 12 nucleotides align to TRBD1. The TCR originated in a woman in her thirties or forties with HIV. The sequences come from unsorted PBMCs, collected 0.6 years after starting antiretroviral therapy. The CDR3 nucleotides are TGTGCCAGCAGCCCGTCTCCGGGACAGGGGGCGTCTGATACGCAGTATTTT. Residues: CASSPSPGQGASDTQYF.